These 7 T cell receptor beta chains were all obtained from the same sample, sequenced in a study of human T cells and chemical hapten exposure. Time point indicated: patch test 2, 6 weeks after DPC sensitization. Treatment defined: therapeutic diphenylcyclopropenone sensitization with weekly scalp DPC. One entry per CDR3 protein results from TCRdb running MiXCR on the RACE reads. The table has around 67,000 distinct CDR3 sequences, 8.5% seen once. The material was whole blood, obtained in connection with sensitization to the hapten diphenylcyclopropenone (DPC). The receptors derive from a woman aged 45-65 years with alopecia areata. Some clones in this sample may be carry-over from other donors' samples.

This clonotype was counted many times. The V call is TRBV19, the J call TRBJ1-2; tentative D call: TRBD1 (6 bases). This CDR3 comprises 14 residues. V lost 9 bases, J lost 5 bases, and 19 bases lay in between. The germline gives CDR1 LNHDA, CDR2 SQIVND (reference sequence). The CDR3 bases are TGTGCCAGCGAGACCTACGGGACACGGTATGGCTACACCTTC. Protein sequence: CASETYGTRYGYTF.

This clonotype was detected only a few times. The J gene is TRBJ2-1, the V gene TRBV7-7; D is uncertain. CDR1 is SSHAT, CDR2 FNYEAQ, per germline (reference sequence). V gave up 0 bases and J gave up 7 bases, with 13 bases separating them. There are 15 residues in the CDR3. This CDR3 is CASSLAPSPQNEQFF. CDR3 DNA: TGTGCCAGCAGCTTAGCCCCTTCTCCCCAGAATGAGCAGTTCTTC.

The chain combines TRBV29-1 with TRBJ2-2; unclear D gene. The CDR3 consists of 13 residues. Trimming removed 3 bases from V and 3 bases from J, with 8 bases in between. CDR1 SQVTM and CDR2 ANQGSEA come from the germline V gene. The CDR3 nucleotides are TGCAGCGTTGAGGAATCGGACACCGGGGAGCTGTTTTTT. Translation: CSVEESDTGELFF.

The V call is TRBV7-2, the J call TRBJ2-1; 11 nucleotides align to TRBD2. Germline CDR1 and CDR2: SGHTA and FQGNSA. The ends lost 0 bases at V and 0 bases at J; junction bases unmatched: 10. The CDR3 extends over 20 amino acids. The CDR3 DNA sequence: TGTGCCAGCAGCTTAGCGCGTGGACTAGCGGGCTCCAGCTCCTACAATGAGCAGTTCTTC. Protein: CASSLARGLAGSSSYNEQFF.

The sample holds many counts of this clonotype. This sequence joins TRBV20-1 and TRBJ1-4, with D unclear. The CDR3 extends over 12 amino acids. Germline V CDR1 and CDR2: DFQATT, SNEGSKA (reference sequence). V was cut by 3 bases and J by 4 bases, with 6 bases left in between. The CDR3 nucleotides are TGCAGTGCTAGGGGAGATAATGAAAAACTGTTTTTT. This sequence encodes CSARGDNEKLFF.

This clonotype was recorded a few times. J is TRBJ2-3 and V is TRBV10-3, with D possibly TRBD1 on 6 matching bases. The CDR3 spans 17 residues. Germline V gene sequence: CDR1 ENHRY, CDR2 SYGVKD. Trimming took off 4 bases at V and 7 bases at J, with 24 bases between the two ends. The CDR3 is CAISGQETGIDAHTQYF. DNA for the CDR3: TGTGCCATCAGTGGACAAGAAACAGGGATCGATGCCCATACGCAGTATTTT.

This clonotype was recorded many times. The rearrangement links TRBV7-2 to TRBJ2-3; no definite D call. There are 15 residues in the CDR3. V was trimmed by 1 base and J by 0 bases, leaving 8 bases between them. CDR1 SGHTA and CDR2 FQGNSA come from the germline V gene. CDR3 coding DNA: TGTGCCAGCAGCTTAGATGGTACTAGCACAGATACGCAGTATTTT. Encoded protein: CASSLDGTSTDTQYF.